This T cell receptor (beta chain) is drawn from a study of blood T cell repertoires in COVID-19. Study-wide background: Whether acute or convalescent, the COVID-19 samples came from the United States, Italy and Spain.

Sequencing was performed with immunoSEQ multiplex PCR; in TCRdb, only in-frame clones are kept and a portion is missing. The data show just over 75,000 clones, around 90% seen once. The CDR3 contains 16 residues. Sequencing was carried out using peripheral blood. This clonotype originated in a woman aged 80 or older with active or convalescent COVID-19. The V gene is TRBV21-1, the J gene TRBJ1-5; the table assigns TRBD1, which was not confirmed against the DNA. TRBV21-1 is recorded as a pseudogene. CDR3 amino acids: CASTGRLYRLSQPQHF. CDR3 nucleotide sequence: TGTGCCAGCACCGGCCGCCTATACAGGCTTTCTCAGCCCCAGCATTTT.